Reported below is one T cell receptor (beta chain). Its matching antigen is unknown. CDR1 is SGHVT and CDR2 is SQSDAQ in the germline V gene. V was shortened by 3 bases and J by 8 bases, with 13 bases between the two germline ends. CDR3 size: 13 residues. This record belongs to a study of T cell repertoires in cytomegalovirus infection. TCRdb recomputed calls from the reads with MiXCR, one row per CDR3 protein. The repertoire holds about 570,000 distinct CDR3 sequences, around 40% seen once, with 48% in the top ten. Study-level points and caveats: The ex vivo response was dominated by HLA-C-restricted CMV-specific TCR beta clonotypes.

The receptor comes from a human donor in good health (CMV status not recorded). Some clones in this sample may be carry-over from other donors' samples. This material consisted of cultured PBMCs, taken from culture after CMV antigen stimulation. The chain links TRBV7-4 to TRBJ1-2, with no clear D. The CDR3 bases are TGTGCCAGCAGCTTTCCCGATCGGCAAGGCTACACCTTC. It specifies CASSFPDRQGYTF.